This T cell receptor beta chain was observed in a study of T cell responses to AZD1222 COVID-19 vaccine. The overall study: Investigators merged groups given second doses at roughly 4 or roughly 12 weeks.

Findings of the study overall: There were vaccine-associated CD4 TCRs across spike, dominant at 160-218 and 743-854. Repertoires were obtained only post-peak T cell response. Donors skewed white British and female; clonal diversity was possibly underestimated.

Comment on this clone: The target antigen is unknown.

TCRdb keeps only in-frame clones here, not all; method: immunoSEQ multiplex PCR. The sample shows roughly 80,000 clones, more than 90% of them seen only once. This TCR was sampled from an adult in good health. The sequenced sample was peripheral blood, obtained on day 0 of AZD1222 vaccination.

In nucleotides, the CDR3 is TGCGCCAGCAGCCAAACACAGTTGGAGCCCCAGCATTTT. Residues: CASSQTQLEPQHF. This chain uses TRBV4-1 with TRBJ1-5; D ambiguous. Trimming removed 2 bases at V and 8 bases at J, with 10 bases between. CDR3 length: 13 amino acids. Germline V gene sequence: CDR1 MGHRA, CDR2 YSYEKL.